Sequencing of this T cell receptor beta chain was carried out in a study of beta chain features in type 1 diabetes. As for this clone: The target antigen is unknown.

Study-wide findings and caveats: People with Type 1 diabetes carried modestly yet significantly shorter TCRB CDR3s in all four CD4+ subsets.

The investigators reverse transcribed all of the isolated RNA, so they sequenced expressed TCRB transcripts. Assay used: immunoSEQ multiplex PCR; TCRdb lists only in-frame clones, some missing. The data show 600,000 to 700,000 clones, 13% seen once. This clonotype was obtained from a man aged 18 to 29 with type 1 diabetes. Sequencing was carried out using naive CD4+ T cells from blood.

The CDR3 protein is CSVESGGPYNEQFF. CDR3 DNA: TGCAGCGTTGAATCGGGGGGGCCCTACAATGAGCAGTTCTTC. This chain joins TRBV29-1 and TRBJ2-1; the match to TRBD2 covers 8 bases. CDR1 is SQVTM and CDR2 is ANQGSEA in the germline V gene. Trimming took 2 bases from V and 2 from J; bases not matched to a gene: 2. The CDR3 is made up of 14 amino acids.